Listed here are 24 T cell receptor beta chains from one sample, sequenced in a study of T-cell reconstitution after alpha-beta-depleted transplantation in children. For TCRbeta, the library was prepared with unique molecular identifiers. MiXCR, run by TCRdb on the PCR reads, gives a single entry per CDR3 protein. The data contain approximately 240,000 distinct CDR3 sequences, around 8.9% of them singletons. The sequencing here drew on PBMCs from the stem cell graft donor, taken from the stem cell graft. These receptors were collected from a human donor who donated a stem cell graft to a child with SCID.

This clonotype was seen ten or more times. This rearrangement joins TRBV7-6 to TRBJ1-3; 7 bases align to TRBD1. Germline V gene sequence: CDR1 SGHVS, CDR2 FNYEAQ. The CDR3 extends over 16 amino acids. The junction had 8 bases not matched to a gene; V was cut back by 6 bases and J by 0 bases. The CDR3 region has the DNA TGTGCCAGCAGTATCGGACAGGCGAGCTCTGGAAACACCATATATTTT. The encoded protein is CASSIGQASSGNTIYF. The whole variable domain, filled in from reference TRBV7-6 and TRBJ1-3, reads GAGVSQSPRYKVTKRGQDVALRCDPISGHVSLYWYRQALGQGPEFLTYFNYEAQQDKSGLPNDRFSAERPEGSISTLTIQRTEQRDSAMYRCASSIGQASSGNTIYFGEGSWLTVV.

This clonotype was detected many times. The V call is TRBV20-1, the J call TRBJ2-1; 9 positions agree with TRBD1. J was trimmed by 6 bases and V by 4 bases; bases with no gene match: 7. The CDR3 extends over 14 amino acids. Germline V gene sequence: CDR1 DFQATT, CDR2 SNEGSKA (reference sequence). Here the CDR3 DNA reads TGCAGTGCTAACAGGGGGCCTAGAGGCAATGAGCAGTTCTTC. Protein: CSANRGPRGNEQFF.

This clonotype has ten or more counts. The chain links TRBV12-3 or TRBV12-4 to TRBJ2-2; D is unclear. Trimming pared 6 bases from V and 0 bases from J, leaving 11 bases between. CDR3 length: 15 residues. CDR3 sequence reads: CASSRRQPNTGELFF. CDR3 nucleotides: TGTGCCAGCAGCCGCAGACAACCGAACACCGGGGAGCTGTTTTTT.

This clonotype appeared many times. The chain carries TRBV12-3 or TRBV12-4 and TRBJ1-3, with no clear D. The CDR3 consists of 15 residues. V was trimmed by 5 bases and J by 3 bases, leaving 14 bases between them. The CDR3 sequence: CASSRLSSGGNTIYF. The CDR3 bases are TGTGCCAGCAGTCGTCTATCCTCGGGTGGAAACACCATATATTTT.

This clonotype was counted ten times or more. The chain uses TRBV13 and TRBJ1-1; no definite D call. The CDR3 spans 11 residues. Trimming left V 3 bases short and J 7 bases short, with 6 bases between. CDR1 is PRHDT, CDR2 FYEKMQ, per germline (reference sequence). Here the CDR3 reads CASSFYDEAFF. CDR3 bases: TGTGCCAGCAGCTTCTATGATGAAGCTTTCTTT.

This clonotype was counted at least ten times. DNA for the CDR3: TGTGCCAGCAGCTTGATGACGGGAACCTACAATGAGCAGTTCTTC. Encoded protein: CASSLMTGTYNEQFF. V gene TRBV7-2 combines with J gene TRBJ2-1, with TRBD2 as a possible D gene (5 bases). Trimming took off 3 bases at V and 2 bases at J, with 11 bases between the two ends. The CDR3 has 15 residues. The germline CDR1 and CDR2 sequences are SGHTA and FQGNSA.

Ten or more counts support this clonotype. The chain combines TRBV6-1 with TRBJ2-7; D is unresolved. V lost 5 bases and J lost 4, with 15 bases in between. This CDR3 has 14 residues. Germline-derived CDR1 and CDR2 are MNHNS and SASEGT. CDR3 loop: CASSRYGLVYEQYF. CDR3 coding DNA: TGTGCCAGCAGTAGGTACGGGTTAGTTTACGAGCAGTACTTC.

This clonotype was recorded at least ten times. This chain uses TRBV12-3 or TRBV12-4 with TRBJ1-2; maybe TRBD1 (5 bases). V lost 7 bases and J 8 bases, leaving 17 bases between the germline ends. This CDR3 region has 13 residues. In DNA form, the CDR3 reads TGTGCCAGCATTCACCCAAGGGGAGGGGGCTACACCTTC. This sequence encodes CASIHPRGGGYTF.

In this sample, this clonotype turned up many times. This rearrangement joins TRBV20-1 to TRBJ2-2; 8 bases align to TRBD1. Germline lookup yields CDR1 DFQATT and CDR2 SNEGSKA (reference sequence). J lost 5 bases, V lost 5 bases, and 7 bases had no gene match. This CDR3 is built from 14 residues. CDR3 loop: CSASGQGTTGELFF. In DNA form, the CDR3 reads TGCAGTGCTTCTGGACAGGGAACAACCGGGGAGCTGTTTTTT.

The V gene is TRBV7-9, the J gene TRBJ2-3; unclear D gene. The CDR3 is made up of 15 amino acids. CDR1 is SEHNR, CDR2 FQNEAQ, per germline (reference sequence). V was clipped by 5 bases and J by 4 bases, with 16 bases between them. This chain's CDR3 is CASSPRDPRPDTQYF. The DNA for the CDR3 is TGTGCCAGCAGCCCCCGTGACCCCCGCCCAGATACGCAGTATTTT.

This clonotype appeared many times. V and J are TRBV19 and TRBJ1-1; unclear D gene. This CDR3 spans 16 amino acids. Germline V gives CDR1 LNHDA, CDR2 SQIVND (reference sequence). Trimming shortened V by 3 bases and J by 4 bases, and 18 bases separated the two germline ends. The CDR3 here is CASSISPFGRPTEAFF. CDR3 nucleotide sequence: TGTGCCAGTAGTATCTCCCCCTTCGGTCGTCCCACTGAAGCTTTCTTT.

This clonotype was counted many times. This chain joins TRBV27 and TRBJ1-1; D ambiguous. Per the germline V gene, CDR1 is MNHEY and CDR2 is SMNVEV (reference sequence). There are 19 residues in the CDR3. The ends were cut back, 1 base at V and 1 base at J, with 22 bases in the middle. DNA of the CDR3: TGTGCCAGCAGTTTATTCCCCCCCCGGGTGGCACCTTCGAACACTGAAGCTTTCTTT. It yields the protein CASSLFPPRVAPSNTEAFF.

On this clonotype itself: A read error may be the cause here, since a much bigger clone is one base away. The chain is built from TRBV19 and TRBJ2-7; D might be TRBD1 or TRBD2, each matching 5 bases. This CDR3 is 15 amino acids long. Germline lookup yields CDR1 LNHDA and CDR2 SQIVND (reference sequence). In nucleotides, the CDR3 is TGTGCCTGTAGTATAACAGCGGTGGGGGTCCACGAGCAGTACTTC. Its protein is CACSITAVGVHEQYF.

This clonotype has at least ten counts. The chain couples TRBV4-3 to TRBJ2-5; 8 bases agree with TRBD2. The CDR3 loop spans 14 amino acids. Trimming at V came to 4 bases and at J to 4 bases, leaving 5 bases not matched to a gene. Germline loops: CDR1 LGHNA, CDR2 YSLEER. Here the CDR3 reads CASSRVSGAETQYF. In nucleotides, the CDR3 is TGCGCCAGCAGCCGCGTTAGCGGGGCAGAGACCCAGTACTTC.

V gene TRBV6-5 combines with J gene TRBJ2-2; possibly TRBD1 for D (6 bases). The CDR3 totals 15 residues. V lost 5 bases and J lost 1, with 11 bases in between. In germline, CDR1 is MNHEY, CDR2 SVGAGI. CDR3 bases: TGTGCCAGCAGTCTACTACAGGGGAACACCGGGGAGCTGTTTTTT. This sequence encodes CASSLLQGNTGELFF.

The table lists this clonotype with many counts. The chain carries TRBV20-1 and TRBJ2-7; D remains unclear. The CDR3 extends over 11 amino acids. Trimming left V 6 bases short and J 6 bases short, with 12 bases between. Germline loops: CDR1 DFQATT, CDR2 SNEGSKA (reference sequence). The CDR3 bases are TGCAGTGCCCTGGGATGGGGCGAGCAGTACTTC. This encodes CSALGWGEQYF.

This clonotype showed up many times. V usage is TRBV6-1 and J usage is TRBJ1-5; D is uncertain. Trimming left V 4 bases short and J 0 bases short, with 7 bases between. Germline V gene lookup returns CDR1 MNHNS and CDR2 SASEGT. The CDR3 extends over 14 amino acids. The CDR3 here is CASSGQNSNQPQHF. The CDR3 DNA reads TGTGCCAGCAGTGGGCAGAATAGCAATCAGCCCCAGCATTTT.

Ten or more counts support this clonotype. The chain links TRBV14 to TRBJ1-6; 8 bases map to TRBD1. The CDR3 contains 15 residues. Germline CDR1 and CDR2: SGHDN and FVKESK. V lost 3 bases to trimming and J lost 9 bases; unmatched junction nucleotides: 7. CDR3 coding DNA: TGTGCCAGCAGCCACAGACAGGGGATCGGTTCACCCCTCCACTTT. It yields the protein CASSHRQGIGSPLHF.

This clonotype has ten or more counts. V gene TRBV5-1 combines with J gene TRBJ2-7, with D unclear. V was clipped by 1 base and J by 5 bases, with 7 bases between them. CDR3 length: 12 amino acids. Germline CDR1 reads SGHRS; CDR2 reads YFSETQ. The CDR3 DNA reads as TGCGCCAGCAGCTTGACGGGCCACGAGCAGTACTTC. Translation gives CASSLTGHEQYF.

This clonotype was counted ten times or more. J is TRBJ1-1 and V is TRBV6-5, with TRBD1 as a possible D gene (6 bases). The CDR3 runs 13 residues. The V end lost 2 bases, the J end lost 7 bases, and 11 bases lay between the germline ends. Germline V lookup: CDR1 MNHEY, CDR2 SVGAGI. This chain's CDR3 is CASSYRGGGEAFF. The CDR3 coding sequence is TGTGCCAGCAGTTACCGGGGGGGCGGTGAAGCTTTCTTT.

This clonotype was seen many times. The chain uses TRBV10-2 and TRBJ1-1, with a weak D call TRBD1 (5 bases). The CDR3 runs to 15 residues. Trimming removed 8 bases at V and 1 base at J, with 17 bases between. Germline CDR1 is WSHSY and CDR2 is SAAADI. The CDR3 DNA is TGCGCCAGCGCCCGCAGGGCCCCTGGGAACACTGAAGCTTTCTTT. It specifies CASARRAPGNTEAFF.

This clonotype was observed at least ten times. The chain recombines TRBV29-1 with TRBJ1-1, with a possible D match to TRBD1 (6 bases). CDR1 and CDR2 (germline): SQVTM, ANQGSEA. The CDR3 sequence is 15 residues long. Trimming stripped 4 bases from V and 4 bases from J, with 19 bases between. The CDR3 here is CSVGPKGGWGTEAFF. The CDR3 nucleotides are TGCAGCGTTGGCCCTAAGGGGGGATGGGGCACTGAAGCTTTCTTT.

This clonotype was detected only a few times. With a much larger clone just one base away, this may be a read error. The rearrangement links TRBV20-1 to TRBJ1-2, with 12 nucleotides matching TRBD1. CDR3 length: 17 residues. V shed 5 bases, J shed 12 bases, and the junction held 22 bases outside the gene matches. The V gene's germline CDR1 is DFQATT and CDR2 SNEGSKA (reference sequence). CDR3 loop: CSALDSLSGQGAGGDTF. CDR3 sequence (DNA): TGCAGTGCTCTGGATAGCCTTTCGGGACAGGGGGCCGGAGGCGACACCTTC.

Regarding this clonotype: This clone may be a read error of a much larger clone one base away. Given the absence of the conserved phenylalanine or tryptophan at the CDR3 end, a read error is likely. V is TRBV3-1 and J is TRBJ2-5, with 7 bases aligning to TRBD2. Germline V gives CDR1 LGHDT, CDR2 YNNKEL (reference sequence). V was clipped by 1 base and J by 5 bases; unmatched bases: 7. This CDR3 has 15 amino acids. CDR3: CASSQVTREGETQYL. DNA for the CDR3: TGTGCCAGCAGCCAAGTAACGAGGGAGGGTGAGACCCAGTACCTC.